This TCR beta chain was documented in a study of cytomegalovirus exposure and HLA in healthy donors. The study's findings and limits: Fewer than 200 TCR beta chains were listed as cytomegalovirus-associated. A later look showed TCR association rates differing by HLA locus, highest for DRB1 and lowest for HLA-C.

PCR amplification relied on 60 Vbeta primers (plus 13 Jbeta primers). Assay: immunoSEQ multiplex PCR; the TCRdb copy retains only in-frame clones and omits some. The sample lists under 80,000 clones; approximately 67% were seen once. CDR3 length: 14 amino acids. Germline CDR1 SSHAT, CDR2 FNYEAQ (reference sequence). Concerning this clone: As yet, its antigen is unknown. Relative to the germline gene, one junction end is altered; a read error may explain this.

Healthy bone marrow donors made up the donor group. The TCR sequence derives from a woman aged 30 to 39 in good health and CMV-seronegative. Sequencing was performed on PBMCs. The chain has TRBV7-7 and TRBJ2-1; 9 positions match TRBD2. The CDR3 DNA reads as TGTGCTAGCAGCCCCCTCCTTACTAGCGGGGAGCAGTTCTTC. As protein: CASSPLLTSGEQFF.